Listed here are 8 T cell receptor beta chains from one sample, sequenced in a study of graft-versus-host responses after intestinal transplantation. This table comes from immunoSEQ multiplex PCR, and its TCRdb copy is limited to in-frame clones, with some not included. This sample has 75,000 to 100,000 clones, with more than 75% found just once. Sequences were derived from PBMCs, sampled 255 days after intestinal transplant. The receptors shown here come from a human patient who received an intestinal transplant, so some T cells may come from the graft donor.

This chain uses TRBV29-1 with TRBJ1-2; unclear D gene. The CDR3 totals 13 residues. The germline CDR1 and CDR2 sequences are SQVTM and ANQGSEA. Trimming cost V 1 base and J 3 bases, with 9 bases left between them. CDR3 sequence (DNA): TGCAGCGTTGAAGGAGGCCCAGACTATGGCTACACCTTC. This sequence encodes CSVEGGPDYGYTF.

Only a few counts were recorded for this clone. The chain joins TRBV6-5 to TRBJ2-1; D might be TRBD2 (6 bases). Trimming removed 5 bases from V and 7 bases from J, with 18 bases in between. This CDR3 comprises 15 residues. Germline assignment: CDR1 MNHEY and CDR2 SVGAGI. CDR3 sequence (DNA): TGTGCCAGCAGTGGGGGAGCGGGCCAGAGTAATGAGCAGTTCTTC. It encodes CASSGGAGQSNEQFF.

The chain is built from TRBV6-1 and TRBJ2-2; the D gene is possibly TRBD1 (5 bases). In germline, CDR1 is MNHNS, CDR2 SASEGT. The CDR3 contains 13 residues. V was shortened by 7 bases and J by 4 bases, with 10 bases between the two germline ends. CDR3 protein: CASKRGSTGELFF. In nucleotides, the CDR3 is TGTGCCAGCAAAAGGGGAAGCACCGGGGAGCTGTTTTTT.

The chain is built from TRBV5-4 and TRBJ2-3; 8 bases line up with TRBD2. The CDR3 covers 16 residues. Losses at the gene ends were 2 bases for V and 3 bases for J; bases not matched to a gene: 8. Germline values: CDR1 SGHNT, CDR2 YYREEE (reference sequence). The CDR3 protein is CASSLKLAVETDTQYF. In DNA form, the CDR3 reads TGTGCCAGCAGCTTAAAACTAGCGGTAGAGACAGATACGCAGTATTTT.

Only a few counts were recorded for this clone. The V gene is TRBV6-1, the J gene TRBJ1-1, with 10 bases matching TRBD1. This CDR3 has 15 amino acids. Germline-derived CDR1 and CDR2 are MNHNS and SASEGT. V lost 7 bases to trimming and J lost 1 base; unmatched junction nucleotides: 6. CDR3: CASIRQGAGNTEAFF. The CDR3 region has the DNA TGTGCCAGCATCAGACAGGGGGCCGGGAACACTGAAGCTTTCTTT.

This CDR3 reads CAISGSRGTYNEQFF. DNA of the CDR3: TGTGCCATCAGTGGAAGTCGGGGGACCTACAATGAGCAGTTCTTC. The V call is TRBV10-3, the J call TRBJ2-1, with D maybe TRBD2 (6 bases). CDR1 and CDR2 (germline): ENHRY, SYGVKD. The CDR3 loop spans 15 amino acids. V lost 4 bases to trimming and J lost 2 bases, with 12 bases between them.

This clone has just a few counts. J is TRBJ1-5 and V is TRBV7-9; D remains ambiguous. The germline V gene has CDR1 SEHNR and CDR2 FQNEAQ (reference sequence). The V end was cut by 7 bases, the J end by 7 bases, with 11 bases between. The CDR3 is made up of 12 amino acids. CDR3 nucleotides: TGTGCCAGCACCTCTGAGGCGCAGCCCCAGCATTTT. It is translated as CASTSEAQPQHF. Complete variable domain (other parts from reference TRBV7-9 and TRBJ1-5): DTGVSQNPRHKITKRGQNVTFRCDPISEHNRLYWYRQTLGQGPEFLTYFQNEAQLEKSRLLSDRFSAERPKGSFSTLEIQRTEQGDSAMYLCASTSEAQPQHFGDGTRLSIL.

This chain links TRBV11-2 with TRBJ2-7; the D gene is possibly TRBD1 (6 bases). The CDR3 extends over 15 amino acids. From germline, CDR1 is SGHAT and CDR2 FQNNGV. Trimming left V 3 bases short and J 6 bases short, with 18 bases between. As DNA, the CDR3 is TGTGCCAGCAGCTTGGGAGACAGGTCATTGTTCGAGCAGTACTTC. It codes for CASSLGDRSLFEQYF.